The 8 T cell receptor beta chains below come from one sample, sequenced in a study of OX40 agonist ivuxolimab in advanced cancers. TCRdb keeps only in-frame clones here, not all; method: immunoSEQ multiplex PCR. Here the sample spans about 62,000 clones, 85% being singletons. Sequencing used CD4+ or CD8+ T cells sorted from blood, obtained in a trial of the OX40 agonist ivuxolimab. These receptors were taken from an adult with an advanced solid tumor such as melanoma, head and neck, liver or kidney cancer.

V is TRBV5-4 and J is TRBJ2-5; TRBD2 might be the D (6 bases). The CDR3 contains 13 residues. V lost 4 bases and J lost 5, with 12 bases in between. Germline V gene sequence: CDR1 SGHNT, CDR2 YYREEE (reference sequence). The CDR3 loop reads CASSVDGGETQYF. Written as DNA, the CDR3 is TGTGCCAGCAGCGTCGATGGGGGGGAGACCCAGTACTTC.

J is TRBJ1-3 and V is TRBV7-9; no reliable D call. Germline V gene sequence: CDR1 SEHNR, CDR2 FQNEAQ (reference sequence). This CDR3 has 14 amino acids. Trimming left V 4 bases short and J 1 base short, with 8 bases between. This CDR3 reads CASSYTESGNTIYF. The CDR3, as DNA: TGTGCCAGCAGCTACACTGAGTCTGGAAACACCATATATTTT.

V is TRBV5-1 and J is TRBJ2-3; 9 bases are shared with TRBD2. This CDR3 comprises 15 residues. J was trimmed by 5 bases and V by 4 bases; bases with no gene match: 8. Germline loops: CDR1 SGHRS, CDR2 YFSETQ. Here the CDR3 reads CASSRQGGREDTQYF. CDR3 DNA: TGCGCCAGCAGCCGACAAGGCGGGAGGGAAGATACGCAGTATTTT.

V is TRBV10-2 and J is TRBJ2-5; a possible D gene is TRBD1 (6 bases). Between the trimmed V and J ends, which lost 8 bases and 0 bases, there was a span of 19 bases. Germline loops: CDR1 WSHSY, CDR2 SAAADI. The CDR3 contains 16 residues. The CDR3 is CASGRGLSAYQETQYF. The CDR3 DNA follows: TGCGCCAGCGGAAGGGGGTTAAGCGCGTACCAAGAGACCCAGTACTTC.

The chain combines TRBV6-5 with TRBJ2-1; D is unresolved. Trimming took 5 bases from V and 4 from J, leaving 6 bases between them. This CDR3 has 12 amino acids. Germline CDR1 and CDR2: MNHEY and SVGAGI. The DNA for the CDR3 is TGTGCCAGCAGTCCCGGGTACAATGAGCAGTTCTTC. Translating gives CASSPGYNEQFF.

The rearrangement joins TRBV2 to TRBJ2-6, with TRBD1 as a possible D gene (5 bases). V was cut by 6 bases and J by 4 bases, with 13 bases left in between. The CDR3 contains 15 residues. Germline V gene data show CDR1 as SNHLY and CDR2 as FYNNEI. CDR3 sequence reads: CASRRTGIGANVLTF. The CDR3, as DNA: TGTGCCAGCAGGAGAACAGGTATAGGGGCCAACGTCCTGACTTTC. Filled out from reference TRBV2 and TRBJ2-6, the complete variable domain reads EPEVTQTPSHQVTQMGQEVILRCVPISNHLYFYWYRQILGQKVEFLVSFYNNEISEKSEIFDDQFSVERPDGSNFTLKIRSTKLEDSAMYFCASRRTGIGANVLTFGAGSRLTVL.

This clone was seen a few times. The V call is TRBV27, the J call TRBJ2-7; D not certain. With 2 bases removed from V and 2 bases from J, the gap between germline ends came to 13 bases. CDR1 is MNHEY and CDR2 is SMNVEV in the germline V gene (reference sequence). The CDR3 runs 15 residues. The CDR3 protein is CASSLTPGRPYEQYF. The CDR3 nucleotides read TGTGCCAGCAGTTTAACCCCGGGCAGACCCTACGAGCAGTACTTC.

The chain employs TRBV4-1 and TRBJ2-6, with TRBD2 as a possible D gene (6 bases). CDR3 length equals 17 residues. Germline lookup yields CDR1 MGHRA and CDR2 YSYEKL. V lost 4 bases and J lost 2, with 15 bases in between. CDR3: CASSLGPGGAGANVLTF. The CDR3 DNA reads as TGCGCCAGCAGCCTCGGGCCCGGGGGAGCTGGGGCCAACGTCCTGACTTTC.